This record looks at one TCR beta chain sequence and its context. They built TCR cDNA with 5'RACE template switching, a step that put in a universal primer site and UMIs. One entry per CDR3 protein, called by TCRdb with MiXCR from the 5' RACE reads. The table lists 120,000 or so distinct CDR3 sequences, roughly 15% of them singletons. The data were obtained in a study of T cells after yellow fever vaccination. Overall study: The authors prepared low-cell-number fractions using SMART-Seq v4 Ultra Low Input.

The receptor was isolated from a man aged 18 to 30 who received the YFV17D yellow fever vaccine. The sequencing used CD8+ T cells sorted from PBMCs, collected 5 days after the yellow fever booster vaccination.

The CDR3 DNA reads as TGTGCCAGCAGTATAACAGGGCTCATGAACACTGAAGCTTTCTTT. Translation gives CASSITGLMNTEAFF. The V call is TRBV27, the J call TRBJ1-1; D might be TRBD1 (6 bases). CDR1 is MNHEY and CDR2 is SMNVEV in the germline V gene (reference sequence). V was shortened by 5 bases and J by 0 bases, with 13 bases between the two germline ends. This CDR3 has 15 residues.